This is a list of T cell receptor beta chains from one sample in a study of blood T cell repertoires in COVID-19. Sequenced by immunoSEQ multiplex PCR; TCRdb stores in-frame clones only, minus some. The profile shows about 70,000 clones, approximately 80% of them singletons. The material sequenced was peripheral blood. The source of these receptors is a human donor in a cohort sampled during active COVID-19. The conserved cysteine and the conserved F or W are not part of the CDR3 here. Each record gives: V gene, J gene, CDR3 protein.

V gene: TRBV6-5
J gene: TRBJ1-1
CDR3 protein: ASIKTQNTEAF

V gene: TRBV5-1
J gene: TRBJ2-1
CDR3 protein: ASSSGTSGSFEQF

V gene: TRBV6-6
J gene: TRBJ2-7
CDR3 protein: ASSSPREKFEYEQY

V gene: TRBV28
J gene: TRBJ2-7
CDR3 protein: ASSFSGTSSYEQY

V gene: TRBV12-3/TRBV12-4
J gene: TRBJ2-3
CDR3 protein: ASRALSADTQY

V gene: TRBV6-5
J gene: TRBJ2-7
CDR3 protein: ATLLAGVNCEQY

V gene: TRBV6-5
J gene: TRBJ1-5
CDR3 protein: ASSYSMTGDQPQH

V gene: TRBV7-2
J gene: TRBJ2-1
CDR3 protein: ASTRRREGRANEQF

V gene: TRBV10-3
J gene: TRBJ2-7
CDR3 protein: AISPDRGLPYEQY

V gene: TRBV7-8
J gene: TRBJ2-7
CDR3 protein: ASSSQGTGGYEQY

V gene: TRBV27
J gene: TRBJ2-2
CDR3 protein: ASSFPRTGELF

V gene: TRBV5-1
J gene: TRBJ1-5
CDR3 protein: ASSPGGSYSNQPQH

V gene: TRBV6-9
J gene: TRBJ2-1
CDR3 protein: ASSYGTRNNEQF

V gene: TRBV11-2
J gene: TRBJ2-7
CDR3 protein: ASSLDSIESYEQY

V gene: TRBV15
J gene: TRBJ2-7
CDR3 protein: ATSRDGQGGSYEQY

V gene: TRBV4-2
J gene: TRBJ1-1
CDR3 protein: ASSQDAGNTEAF

V gene: TRBV6-6
J gene: TRBJ2-3
CDR3 protein: ASSPGTRDTQY

V gene: TRBV30
J gene: TRBJ1-5
CDR3 protein: AWRRQGANNQPQH

V gene: TRBV6-2/TRBV6-3
J gene: TRBJ1-2
CDR3 protein: ASSYSGETGYGYT

V gene: TRBV12-3/TRBV12-4
J gene: TRBJ1-5
CDR3 protein: ASRGSNQPQH

V gene: TRBV14
J gene: TRBJ2-1
CDR3 protein: ASSQGQGRWTSGRVNEQF

V gene: TRBV5-8
J gene: TRBJ2-2
CDR3 protein: ASSLGRQGARLVGELF

V gene: TRBV6-1
J gene: TRBJ2-3
CDR3 protein: ASSKGSAGQGTDTQY

V gene: TRBV5-4
J gene: TRBJ2-1
CDR3 protein: ASSWLAAMGNEQF

V gene: TRBV7-8
J gene: TRBJ2-2
CDR3 protein: ASSLGVSREFAGELF

V gene: TRBV11-3
J gene: TRBJ2-7
CDR3 protein: ASSPTSGTHEQY

V gene: TRBV30
J gene: TRBJ2-7
CDR3 protein: AWSDNYEQY

V gene: TRBV24-1
J gene: TRBJ2-1
CDR3 protein: ATSESGYSYNEQF

V gene: TRBV19
J gene: TRBJ2-4
CDR3 protein: ATVQGDIQY

V gene: TRBV2
J gene: TRBJ1-2
CDR3 protein: ASSGGRQYGYT

V gene: TRBV9
J gene: TRBJ1-4
CDR3 protein: ASSVGQVAEKLF

V gene: TRBV4-3
J gene: TRBJ2-7
CDR3 protein: ASRGTSGRGEQY

V gene: TRBV7-2
J gene: TRBJ2-7
CDR3 protein: ASSLKGGRGEQY

V gene: TRBV5-1
J gene: TRBJ2-5
CDR3 protein: ASSLGTSGRQETQY

V gene: TRBV7-9
J gene: TRBJ2-5
CDR3 protein: ASSFGLAGVAETQY

V gene: TRBV7-2
J gene: TRBJ2-7
CDR3 protein: ASSLSAGTDYEQY

V gene: TRBV7-2
J gene: TRBJ1-2
CDR3 protein: ASSLLITYGYT

V gene: TRBV5-4
J gene: TRBJ1-4
CDR3 protein: ASSLGGFDEKLF

V gene: TRBV2
J gene: TRBJ1-5
CDR3 protein: ASSGDSPGNQPQH

V gene: TRBV3-1/TRBV3-2
J gene: TRBJ2-5
CDR3 protein: ASSHLGGAFRETQY

V gene: TRBV18
J gene: TRBJ2-7
CDR3 protein: ASSPGTGDREQY

V gene: TRBV4-2
J gene: TRBJ1-2
CDR3 protein: ASRQDDPTGQSRGYT

V gene: TRBV19
J gene: TRBJ1-1
CDR3 protein: ASSPRTGSGVTEAF